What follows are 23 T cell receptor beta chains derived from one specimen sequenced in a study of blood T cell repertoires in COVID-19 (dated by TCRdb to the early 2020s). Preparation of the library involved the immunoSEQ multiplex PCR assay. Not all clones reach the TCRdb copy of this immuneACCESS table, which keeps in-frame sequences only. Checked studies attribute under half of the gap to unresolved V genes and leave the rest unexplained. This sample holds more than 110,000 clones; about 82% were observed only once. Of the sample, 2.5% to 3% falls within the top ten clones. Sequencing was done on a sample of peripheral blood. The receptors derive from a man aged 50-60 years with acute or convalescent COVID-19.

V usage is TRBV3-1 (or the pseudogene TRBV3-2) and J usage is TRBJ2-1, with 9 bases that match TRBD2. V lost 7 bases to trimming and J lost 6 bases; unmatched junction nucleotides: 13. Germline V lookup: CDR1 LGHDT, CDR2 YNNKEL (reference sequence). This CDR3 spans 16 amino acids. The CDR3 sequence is CASTPPLRTSVNEQFF. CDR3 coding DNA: TGTGCCAGCACCCCGCCGCTCAGGACTAGCGTCAATGAGCAGTTCTTC.

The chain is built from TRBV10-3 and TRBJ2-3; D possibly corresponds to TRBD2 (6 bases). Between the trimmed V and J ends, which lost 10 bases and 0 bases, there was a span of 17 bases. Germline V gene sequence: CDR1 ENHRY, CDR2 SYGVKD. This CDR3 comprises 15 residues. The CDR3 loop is CATMFPGGSTDTQYF. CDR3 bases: TGTGCCACCATGTTCCCCGGGGGAAGCACAGATACGCAGTATTTT.

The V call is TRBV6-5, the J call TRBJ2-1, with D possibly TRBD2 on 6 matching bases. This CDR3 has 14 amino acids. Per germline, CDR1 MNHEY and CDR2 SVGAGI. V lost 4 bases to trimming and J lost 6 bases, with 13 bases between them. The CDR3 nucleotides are TGTGCCAGCAGTTCCAGGACTACCGGCAATGAGCAGTTCTTC. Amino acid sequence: CASSSRTTGNEQFF.

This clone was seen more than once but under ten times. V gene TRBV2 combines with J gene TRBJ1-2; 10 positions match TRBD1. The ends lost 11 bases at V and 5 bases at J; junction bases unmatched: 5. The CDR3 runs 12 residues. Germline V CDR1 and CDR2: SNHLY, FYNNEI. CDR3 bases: TGTGCCGGGACAGGGGAGGAATATGGCTACACCTTC. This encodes CAGTGEEYGYTF.

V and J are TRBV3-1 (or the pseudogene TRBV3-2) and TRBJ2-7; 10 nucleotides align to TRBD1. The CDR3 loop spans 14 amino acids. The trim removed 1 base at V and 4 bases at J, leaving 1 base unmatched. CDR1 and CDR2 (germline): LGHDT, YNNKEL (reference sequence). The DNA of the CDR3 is TGTGCCAGCAGCCAAGGGGACAGGGGATACGAGCAGTACTTC. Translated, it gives CASSQGDRGYEQYF.

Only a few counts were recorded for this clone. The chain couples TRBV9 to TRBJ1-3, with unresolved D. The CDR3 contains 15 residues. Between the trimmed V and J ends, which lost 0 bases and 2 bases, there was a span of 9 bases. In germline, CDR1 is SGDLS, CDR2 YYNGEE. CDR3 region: CASSVGTRAGNTIYF. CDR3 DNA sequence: TGTGCCAGCAGCGTAGGAACCCGGGCTGGAAACACCATATATTTT. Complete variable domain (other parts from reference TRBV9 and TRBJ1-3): DSGVTQTPKHLITATGQRVTLRCSPRSGDLSVYWYQQSLDQGLQFLIQYYNGEERAKGNILERFSAQQFPDLHSELNLSSLELGDSALYFCASSVGTRAGNTIYFGEGSWLTVV.

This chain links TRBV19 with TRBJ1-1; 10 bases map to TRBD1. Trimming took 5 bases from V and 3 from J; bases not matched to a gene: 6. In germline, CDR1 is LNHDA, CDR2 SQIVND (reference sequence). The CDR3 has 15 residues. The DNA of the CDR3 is TGTGCCAGTAGTCCGCCGGGACAGGGGTACACTGAAGCTTTCTTT. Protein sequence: CASSPPGQGYTEAFF.

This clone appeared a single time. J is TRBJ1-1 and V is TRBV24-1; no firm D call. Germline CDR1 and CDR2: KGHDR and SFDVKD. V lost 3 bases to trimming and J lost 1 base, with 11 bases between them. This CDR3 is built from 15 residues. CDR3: CATSDIRRSNTEAFF. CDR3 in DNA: TGTGCCACCAGTGATATAAGGAGATCGAACACTGAAGCTTTCTTT.

CDR3 DNA: TGTGCCAGCAGCTTAGAGGGGACAGGGTCCTACGAGCAGTACTTC. It specifies CASSLEGTGSYEQYF. The chain carries TRBV7-6 and TRBJ2-7; 9 bases line up with TRBD1. The germline V gene encodes CDR1 SGHVS and CDR2 FNYEAQ. This CDR3 contains 15 residues. The V segment lost 1 base and the J segment 1 base; nucleotides outside the gene matches: 2.

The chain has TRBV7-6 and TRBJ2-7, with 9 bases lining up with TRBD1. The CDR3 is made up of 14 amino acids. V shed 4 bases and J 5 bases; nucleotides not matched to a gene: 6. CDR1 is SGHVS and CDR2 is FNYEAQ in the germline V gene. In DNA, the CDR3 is TGTGCCAGCAGCTCCCGGGACAGGGCCAACGAGCAGTACTTC. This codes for CASSSRDRANEQYF.

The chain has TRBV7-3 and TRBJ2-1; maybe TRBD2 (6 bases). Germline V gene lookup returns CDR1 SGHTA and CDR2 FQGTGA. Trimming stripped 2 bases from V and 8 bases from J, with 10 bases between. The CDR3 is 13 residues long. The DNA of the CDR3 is TGTGCCAGCAGCTTAGGAGGGAAGGATGAGCAGTTCTTC. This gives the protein CASSLGGKDEQFF.

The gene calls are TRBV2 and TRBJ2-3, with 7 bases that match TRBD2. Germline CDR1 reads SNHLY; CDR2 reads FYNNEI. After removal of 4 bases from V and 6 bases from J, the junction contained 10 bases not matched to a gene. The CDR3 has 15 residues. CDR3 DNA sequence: TGTGCCAGCAGTGGGATCGAGGACGGGAGGGATACGCAGTATTTT. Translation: CASSGIEDGRDTQYF.

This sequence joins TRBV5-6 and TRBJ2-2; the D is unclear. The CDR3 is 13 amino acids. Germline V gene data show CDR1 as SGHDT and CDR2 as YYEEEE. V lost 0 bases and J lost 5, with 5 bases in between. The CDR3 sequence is CASSLARTGELFF. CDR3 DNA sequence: TGTGCCAGCAGCTTGGCCAGGACCGGGGAGCTGTTTTTT.

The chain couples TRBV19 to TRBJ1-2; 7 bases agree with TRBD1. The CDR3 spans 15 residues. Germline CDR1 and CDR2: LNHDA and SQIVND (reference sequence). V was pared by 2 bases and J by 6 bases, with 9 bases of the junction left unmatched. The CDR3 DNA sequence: TGTGCCAGTAGTATACAAACAGGGGTTAGGAATGGCTACACCTTC. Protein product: CASSIQTGVRNGYTF.

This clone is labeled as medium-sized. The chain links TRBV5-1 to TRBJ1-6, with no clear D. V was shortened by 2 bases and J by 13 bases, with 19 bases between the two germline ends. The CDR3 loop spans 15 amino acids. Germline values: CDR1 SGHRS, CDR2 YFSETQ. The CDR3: CASSLNMEIPSPLHF. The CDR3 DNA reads TGCGCCAGCAGCTTAAATATGGAGATCCCGAGCCCCCTCCACTTT.

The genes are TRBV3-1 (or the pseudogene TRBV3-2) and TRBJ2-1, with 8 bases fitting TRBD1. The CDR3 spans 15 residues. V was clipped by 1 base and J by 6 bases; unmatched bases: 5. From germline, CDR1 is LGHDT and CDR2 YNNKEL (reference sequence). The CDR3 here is CASSQVTGVVNEQFF. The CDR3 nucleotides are TGTGCCAGCAGCCAAGTGACAGGGGTAGTCAATGAGCAGTTCTTC.

CDR3 protein: CASSSEGGTDTQYF. CDR3 nucleotide sequence: TGTGCCAGCAGTTCGGAGGGCGGCACAGATACGCAGTATTTT. V and J are TRBV6-5 and TRBJ2-3, with D perhaps TRBD2 (6 bases). Germline-derived CDR1 and CDR2 are MNHEY and SVGAGI. Trimming shortened V by 4 bases and J by 1 base, and 9 bases separated the two germline ends. This CDR3 spans 14 amino acids.

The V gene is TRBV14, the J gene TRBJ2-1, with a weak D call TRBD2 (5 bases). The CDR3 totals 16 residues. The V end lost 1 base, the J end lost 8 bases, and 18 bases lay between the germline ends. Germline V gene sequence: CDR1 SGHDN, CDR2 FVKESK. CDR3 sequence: CASSQVPGNIIHEQFF. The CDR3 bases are TGTGCCAGCAGCCAAGTACCGGGAAACATAATACATGAGCAGTTCTTC.

The DNA for the CDR3 is TGTGCCAGCAGCGTGCGGACAGGGCGAGAGACCCAGTACTTC. This gives the protein CASSVRTGRETQYF. V and J are TRBV9 and TRBJ2-5; 8 nucleotides line up with TRBD1. Germline V gene sequence: CDR1 SGDLS, CDR2 YYNGEE. The CDR3 is 14 residues long. Trimming took 2 bases from V and 4 from J; bases not matched to a gene: 4.

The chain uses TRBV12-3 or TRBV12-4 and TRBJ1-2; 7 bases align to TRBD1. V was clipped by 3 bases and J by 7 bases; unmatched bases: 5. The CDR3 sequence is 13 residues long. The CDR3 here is CASSFEGAGGYTF. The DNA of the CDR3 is TGTGCCAGCAGTTTTGAGGGGGCGGGTGGCTACACCTTC.

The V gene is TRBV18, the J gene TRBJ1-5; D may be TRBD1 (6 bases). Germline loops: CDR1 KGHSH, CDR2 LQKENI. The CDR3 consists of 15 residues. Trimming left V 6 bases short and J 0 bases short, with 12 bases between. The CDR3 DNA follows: TGTGCCAGCTCCAACGGACAGATTAGCAATCAGCCCCAGCATTTT. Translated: CASSNGQISNQPQHF.

In nucleotides, the CDR3 is TGTGCCAGCTCACCGGCCCGGGACAGGGTGCAGCCCCAGCATTTT. Its protein is CASSPARDRVQPQHF. The rearrangement joins TRBV18 to TRBJ1-5; 9 bases fit TRBD1. Germline V gives CDR1 KGHSH, CDR2 LQKENI. The V gene end was trimmed by 3 bases and the J gene end by 7 bases; junction bases not matched to a gene: 7. The length of the CDR3 is 15 residues.

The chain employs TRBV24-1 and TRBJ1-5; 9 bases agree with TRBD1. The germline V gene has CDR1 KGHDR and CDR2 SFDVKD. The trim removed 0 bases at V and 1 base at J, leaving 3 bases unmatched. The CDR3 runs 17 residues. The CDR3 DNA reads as TGTGCCACCAGTGATTTGAAAGGGACAGGGAGCAATCAGCCCCAGCATTTT. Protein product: CATSDLKGTGSNQPQHF.